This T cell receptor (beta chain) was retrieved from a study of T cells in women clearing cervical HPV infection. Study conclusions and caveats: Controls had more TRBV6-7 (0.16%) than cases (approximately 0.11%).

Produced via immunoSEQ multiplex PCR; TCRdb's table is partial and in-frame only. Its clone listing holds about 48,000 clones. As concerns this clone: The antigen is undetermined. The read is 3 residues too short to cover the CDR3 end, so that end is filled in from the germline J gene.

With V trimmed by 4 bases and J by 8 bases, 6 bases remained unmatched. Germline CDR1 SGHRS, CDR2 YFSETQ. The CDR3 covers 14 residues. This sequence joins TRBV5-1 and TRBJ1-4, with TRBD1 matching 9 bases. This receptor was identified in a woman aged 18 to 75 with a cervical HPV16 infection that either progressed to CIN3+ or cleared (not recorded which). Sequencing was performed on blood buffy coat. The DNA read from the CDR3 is TGCGCCAGCAGCCCGGGACAGGGACACGAAAAA. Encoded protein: CASSPGQGHEK. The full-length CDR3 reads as CASSPGQGHEKLFF.